This T cell receptor beta chain was sequenced in a study of glioma-infiltrating T cells. The CDR3 is 14 residues long. V was trimmed by 1 base and J by 1 base, leaving 8 bases between them. Germline V gene data show CDR1 as MGHRA and CDR2 as YSYEKL. Using RNA template, CDR3s of TCR alpha and beta were amplified with iRepertoire arm-PCR. Each CDR3 protein is one row after TCRdb ran MiXCR on the multiplex PCR reads. Among about 130,000 distinct CDR3 sequences listed, around 23% were seen once. This clonotype was observed at least ten times. As yet, its antigen is unknown. General study findings and limits: Gliomas, especially low-grade, showed above-expected tissue-blood divergence; non-neoplastic patients showed below.

This TCR came from a human donor with low-grade glioma or glioblastoma, undergoing nonglioma brain surgery, or in good health (not recorded which). Sequences were obtained from glioma tissue, nonneoplastic brain tissue, or PBMCs (not recorded which). V usage is TRBV4-1 and J usage is TRBJ2-7; D remains unclear. CDR3 sequence reads: CASSQVGRSYEQYF. The CDR3, as DNA: TGCGCCAGCAGCCAAGTTGGACGGTCCTACGAGCAGTACTTC.